The rows below give T cell receptor beta chains drawn from one sample of a study of cytomegalovirus exposure and HLA in healthy donors. Sequenced by immunoSEQ multiplex PCR; TCRdb stores in-frame clones only, minus some. Of 150,000 to 200,000 clones in the sample, roughly three quarters were seen once. Sequencing used PBMCs. Receptors originate from a woman between 45 and 60 years old in good health and CMV-seronegative. The CDR3 runs from the conserved cysteine through the conserved F or W. D genes are given only for firm matches. Clone size is shown for a subset of rows, as once, few, many or a class of expanded clone.

TRBJ2-2	.	.	TRBV6-5	CASSLTPTGELFF	TGTGCCAGCAGTTTGACACCCACCGGGGAGCTGTTTTTT
TRBJ2-7	.	.	TRBV18	CASSSKWDIGEQYF	TGTGCCAGCTCATCCAAATGGGACATCGGAGAGCAGTACTTC
TRBJ2-7	TRBD2	.	TRBV5-4	CASSLETSGFYEQYF	TGTGCCAGCAGCTTGGAGACTAGCGGATTCTACGAGCAGTACTTC
TRBJ2-3	.	.	TRBV7-9	CASSPTRGLGTDTQYF	TGTGCCAGCAGCCCTACCCGGGGACTGGGCACAGATACGCAGTATTTT
TRBJ2-3	.	.	TRBV27	CATTLGGPSTDTQYF	TGTGCCACCACTCTGGGGGGGCCGAGCACAGATACGCAGTATTTT
TRBJ1-5	.	.	TRBV28	CASRQGANQPQHF	TGTGCCAGCCGCCAGGGTGCCAATCAGCCCCAGCATTTT
TRBJ2-7	TRBD1	.	TRBV9	CASSVGGDRGHTYEQYF	TGTGCCAGCAGCGTAGGGGGGGACAGGGGGCATACCTACGAGCAGTACTTC
TRBJ1-2	TRBD1	.	TRBV6-1	CASSEAPGGVYGYTF	TGTGCCAGCAGTGAAGCCCCAGGGGGCGTCTATGGCTACACCTTC
TRBJ1-1	.	.	TRBV9	CVSRGESPEAFF	TGTGTCAGCAGGGGAGAGAGCCCTGAAGCTTTCTTT
TRBJ1-4	TRBD1	once	TRBV11-2	CASSLFPDRDEKLFF	TGTGCCAGCAGCTTATTTCCGGACAGGGATGAAAAACTGTTTTTT
TRBJ1-4	.	.	TRBV20-1	CSARRGEKLFF	TGCAGTGCTAGACGGGGGGAAAAACTGTTTTTT
TRBJ1-5	TRBD1	few	TRBV2	CASRRQGLENQPQHF	TGTGCCAGCAGGAGACAGGGTTTGGAAAATCAGCCCCAGCATTTT
TRBJ1-2	.	once	TRBV6-6	CASKRGGAGGYTF	TGTGCCAGCAAAAGGGGGGGGGCCGGTGGCTACACCTTC